This T cell receptor beta chain was retrieved from a study of T-cell memory formation after mild COVID-19. Between the trimmed V and J ends, which lost 0 bases and 2 bases, there was a span of 11 bases. The CDR3 runs 16 residues. The germline gives CDR1 DFQATT, CDR2 SNEGSKA (reference sequence). The TCR alpha and TCR beta cDNA libraries, bearing sample barcodes and UMIs, were generated by 5'RACE using constant-segment primers. A single record per CDR3 protein comes from TCRdb applying MiXCR to the 5' RACE reads. The table has roughly 350,000 distinct CDR3 sequences, approximately 13% seen once. Sequenced: PBMCs or a T cell subset sorted from them (not recorded which). The source of this sequence is a man in his late teens or twenties who had mild COVID-19 (a few samples of this study predate the infection). Cell type and time point are not known. J is TRBJ1-6 and V is TRBV20-1; weak D call: TRBD1 (5 bases). The CDR3 protein is CSARDRGVTYNSPLHF. The CDR3 DNA reads as TGCAGTGCTAGAGATCGGGGGGTCACCTATAATTCACCCCTCCACTTT.